This TCR beta chain comes out of a study of cytomegalovirus exposure and HLA in healthy donors (dated by TCRdb to the late 2010s). As for the study more broadly: An earlier analysis of approximately 550 of the donors reported about 250 Gb of sequence data and some 120 million unique TCR beta sequences from some 180 million T cells. Roughly 300 gigabases of sequencing data and approximately 91 million unique TCR sequences made up an early release that covered several hundred HLA-typed donors. The genetic ancestry cluster associated with self-reported Caucasian donors included 70% to 85% of the roughly 360 genotyped donors. The study aimed to test whether signatures of past pathogen exposure could be identified by cataloging public T cell receptors. The T cell repertoires of under 750 subjects were profiled by immunosequencing and related to cytomegalovirus serostatus. A separate validation cohort of roughly 110 different subjects was used in addition to the approximately 640-subject first cohort. To predict cytomegalovirus infection status, the study combined high-throughput TCR immunosequencing, statistical association of individual TCRs with disease status, and machine learning. To study patterns of TCR occurrence, a later analysis re-analyzed previously published TCR beta repertoires from around 670 donors and added high-resolution HLA genotyping. Rather than drawing on any new phenotypic data, the later analysis identified candidate immune exposures from TCR beta sequences and the way those sequences occurred across donors. An earlier analysis of approximately 640 of the donors applied high-throughput TCR beta sequencing to assess whether each TCR beta V gene segment acted as functional or pseudogenic. Donor age, sex, ethnicity and CMV serostatus were collected together with the repertoire data. A later genetic analysis took genome-wide SNP genotypes for about 55% of the 666 donors and used that subset as a discovery cohort. All discovery cohort repertoires had been generated on a single sequencing platform. HLA typing included class I and class II loci at four-digit resolution. The number of donors typed differed by locus, with 629-630 for A, B, C, DRB1 and DQB1, more than 500 for DQA1, over 600 for DPA1, and some 450 for DPB1. Roughly five DR-DQ haplotypes were handled as single units for association and clustering, since linkage in the cohort was strong. On average, around 200,000 unique TCR beta nucleotide sequences were sequenced per donor among roughly 430 genotyped donors of the cohort, with 15% to 20% of those sequences being non-productive. The full study reports these points: Three of the identified cytomegalovirus-associated TCR beta chains were confirmed in vitro to be specific for cytomegalovirus antigens. In this cohort, only TCR beta chains were sequenced, and detectable features were limited by the absence of alpha or paired-chain data. Specific HLA alleles were associated with 18,000 or so TCR beta sequences at a false discovery rate of 0.05 in a later analysis. The authors suggested that the approach could potentially be extended to other disease states and immunological phenotypes. When HLA alleles, especially DR and DQ, strongly co-occurred, attributing TCR associations to individual alleles was difficult. Approximately 18 rarely observed V segments, including chromosome 9 orphons, were excluded from the earlier analysis of several hundred of the donors because counts were too low. Presence/absence analyses assumed roughly uniform sequencing depth across donors, an assumption that may not hold. Correlated functional status among segregating V segments might reflect linkage disequilibrium, but an unknown experimental factor could not be ruled out. The 87-base-pair reads could not distinguish some IMGT-functional V segments, including TRBV6-2 and TRBV6-3, so those segments were excluded. A total of about 180 TCR beta chains were listed by the study as associated with cytomegalovirus. Across donors, most TCR sequences were observed very rarely, whereas some public TCRs were present in many individuals. Compared with equally common non-associated chains, HLA-associated TCR beta chains in a later analysis were more clonally expanded and had lower generation probabilities. In a later analysis, TCR association rates were found to vary across HLA loci, with the most associated TCRs seen for DRB1 alleles and the fewest for HLA-C alleles. In a later genetic analysis, a missense DCLRE1C variant was associated with V-gene and J-gene trimming of TCR beta chains, and the association was replicated in an independent cohort. A cluster of highly shared sequence variants was judged likely to represent a technical artifact of the sequencing pipeline. A further reported finding was that TCR beta sequences accurately predicted the HLA-A and HLA-B alleles for most subjects in the first cohort. According to a later genetic analysis, donors in an Asian-associated ancestry cluster had fewer N-insertions in productive TCRs than the roughly 700-donor mean. Because HLA typing was unavailable for some donors at each locus, only the typed subset was used in association tests. Cytomegalovirus status was reported to be diagnosed by the classifier with high specificity and sensitivity in both the original and validation cohorts. In a later analysis, most CMV-associated TCR beta chains were found to appear HLA-restricted, with HLA associations seemingly driven largely by CMV exposure. The only immune exposure information available for the cohort was CMV serostatus. According to a later analysis, parvovirus B19, influenza, CMV and Epstein-Barr virus appeared linked to several top co-occurrence clusters. An earlier analysis of approximately 570 of the donors showed that most TCR beta V segments appeared in productive rearrangements either about 87% or about 30% of the time, which broadly matched IMGT annotations.

A word on this clone: Its antigen has not been determined. Per-base qualities were not stored, and no clone one base away is much larger. Other nucleotide sequences in the sample specify the same CDR3.

The cohort comprised 550 to 700 healthy bone marrow donors. All cohort members were sampled while nominally healthy, although unrecorded immune exposures were likely present. The donor was CMV seronegative and was included in the group of 352 seronegative cohort members. Every donor gave a peripheral blood sample, and the peripheral blood mononuclear cells from that sample were used for TCR beta sequencing. Genomic DNA extraction from the blood cell samples was performed with the Qiagen DNeasy Blood Extraction Kit. For CDR1 and CDR2, the germline V gene (reference sequence) lists MNHNY and SVGAGI. V was cut back by 0 bases and J by 0 bases, leaving a gap of 9 bases between them. The cysteine opens and the phenylalanine closes a CDR3 of 16 amino acids. The entry retains the CDR3 DNA only, 48 bases that are in frame from base 1. The library was generated by the immunoSEQ multiplex PCR assay. For the multiplex PCR, a mixture combining 60 forward primers for TCR Vbeta segments and 13 reverse primers for TCR Jbeta segments was used. The CDR3 region of rearranged TCR beta genes was amplified from genomic DNA by a multiplex PCR assay. The amplified TCR beta libraries were sequenced on the Illumina HiSeq System as 87-base-pair reads. Per the source publication's procedure: A later analysis tallied 70 million to 100 million unique TCR beta chains across the 666 repertoires, and some 12 million of those chains were shared by two or more donors. To remove PCR and sequencing errors, raw reads were error-corrected and collapsed into unique sequences using a nearest-neighbor algorithm that merged closely related sequences. V, D and J gene segments were assigned by aligning CDR3 sequences to IMGT reference sequences. Each retained sequence needed at least a six-nucleotide match to both a V gene segment and a J gene segment. Rearrangements were called productive when the CDR3 lacked stop codons and stayed in frame with V and J; all others were non-productive. CDR3 was defined according to IMGT convention as the region running from the second conserved V-encoded cysteine to the conserved J-encoded phenylalanine. The earlier analysis of 587 of the donors excluded sequences that lacked an unambiguous match to a single V gene segment. In an earlier analysis of almost 600 of the donors, a V segment was called functional when productive rearrangements were above 56.7%, and segregating when the standard deviation between donors exceeded 5%. A statistical classification framework was built for diagnosing cytomegalovirus status from the catalog of TCR beta chain sequences. V and J gene assignment, in a later analysis, came from comparing TCR nucleotide sequences with IMGT/GENE-DB human TR gene sequences. A later analysis assigned CDR3 sequences and most-parsimonious VDJ recombination scenarios with the TCRdist pipeline. A later analysis defined each TCR beta chain by its CDR3 amino acid sequence plus V-gene family, and excluded reads lacking a unique V-gene family. As a way to deal with suspected cross-contamination and a sequencing artifact, a later analysis dropped 450 to 600 nucleotide sequences that were highly shared and had low generation probability. In a later analysis, a clonal expansion index for each public chain was calculated from normalized within-repertoire ranks of inferred template counts. In a later analysis, generation probabilities were computed with a VDJ recombination model fitted to out-of-frame rearrangements, and the resulting probabilities were checked against IGoR. A later analysis scored TCR-TCR, TCR-HLA and TCR-CMV co-occurrence with hypergeometric tests, applying a repertoire-size bias correction to TCR pairs. A later analysis estimated false discovery rates by permuting HLA or CMV assignments 20 times. In a later analysis, co-occurring TCRs were grouped with DBSCAN, and TCRdist sequence similarity was added when clustering was performed within HLA-allele-positive subsets. For co-occurrence clustering, repertoires with fewer than 30,000 or more than 120,000 public chains were excluded, along with roughly 5 repertoires with anomalous nucleotide sharing. Not all clones reach the TCRdb copy of this immuneACCESS table, which keeps in-frame sequences only. Checked studies attribute under half of the gap to unresolved V genes and leave the rest unexplained. V, J and clone size are taken as reported in that table, and D and trimming were inferred from the DNA itself. The sample has 80,000 to 100,000 clones on record, over 65% of them singletons. Around 3.6% of the sample is in the top ten clones.

The specimen was PBMCs. The origin of this receptor is a man in his forties or fifties in good health and CMV-seronegative. The sequence is built from TRBV6-6 and TRBJ1-3, with the D gene not confidently named. The CDR3 protein: CASSYSQFSSGNTIYF. The DNA sequence is as follows: TGTGCCAGCAGTTACTCACAGTTCAGCTCTGGAAACACCATATATTTT.